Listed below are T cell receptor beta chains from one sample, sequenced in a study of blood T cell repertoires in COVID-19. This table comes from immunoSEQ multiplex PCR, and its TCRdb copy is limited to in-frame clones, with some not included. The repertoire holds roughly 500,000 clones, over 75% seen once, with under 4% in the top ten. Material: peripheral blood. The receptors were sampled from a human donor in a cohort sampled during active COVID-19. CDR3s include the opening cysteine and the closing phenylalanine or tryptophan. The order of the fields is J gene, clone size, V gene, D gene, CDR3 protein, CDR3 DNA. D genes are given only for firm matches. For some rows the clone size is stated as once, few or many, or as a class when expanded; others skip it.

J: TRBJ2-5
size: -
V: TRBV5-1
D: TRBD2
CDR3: CASGTGTSGGETQYF
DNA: TGCGCCAGCGGGACCGGGACTAGCGGGGGGGAGACCCAGTACTTC

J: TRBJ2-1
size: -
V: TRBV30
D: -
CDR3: CAWGSLGHNNEQFF
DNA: TGTGCCTGGGGGTCATTGGGACACAACAATGAGCAGTTCTTC

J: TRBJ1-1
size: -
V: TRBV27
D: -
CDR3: CASSPILSGPRGTEAFF
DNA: TGTGCCAGCAGTCCTATCCTGTCAGGGCCGCGGGGCACTGAAGCTTTCTTT

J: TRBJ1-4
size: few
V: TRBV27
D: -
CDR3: CASTQGQEIEKLFF
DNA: TGTGCCAGCACCCAGGGACAAGAAATCGAAAAACTGTTTTTT

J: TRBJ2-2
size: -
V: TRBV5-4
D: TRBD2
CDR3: CASSLQGLGTGELFF
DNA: TGTGCCAGCAGTTTACAGGGACTAGGCACCGGGGAGCTGTTTTTT

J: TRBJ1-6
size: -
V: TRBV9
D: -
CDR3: CASSVTQGDSPLHF
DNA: TGTGCCAGCAGCGTGACTCAGGGCGATTCACCCCTCCACTTT

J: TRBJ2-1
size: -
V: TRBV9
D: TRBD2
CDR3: CASSRQGLVAHEQFF
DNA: TGTGCCAGCAGCCGCCAAGGACTAGTAGCCCATGAGCAGTTCTTC

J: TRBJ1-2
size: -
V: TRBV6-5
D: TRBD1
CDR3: CASSYPPQGAGYTF
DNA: TGTGCCAGCTCCTATCCTCCACAGGGGGCTGGCTACACCTTC

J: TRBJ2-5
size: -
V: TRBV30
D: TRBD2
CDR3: CAWTLGLAGETQYF
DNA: TGTGCCTGGACCCTCGGACTAGCGGGAGAGACCCAGTACTTC

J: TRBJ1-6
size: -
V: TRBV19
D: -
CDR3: CASSITAEAGESPLHF
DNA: TGTGCCAGTAGTATTACCGCCGAGGCAGGGGAATCACCCCTCCACTTT

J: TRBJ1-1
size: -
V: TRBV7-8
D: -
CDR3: CASSSLRNTEAFF
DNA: TGTGCCAGCAGCTCTCTGCGGAACACTGAAGCTTTCTTT

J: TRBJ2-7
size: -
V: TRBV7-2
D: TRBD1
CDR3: CASSQGTGRNSYEQYF
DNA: TGTGCCAGCAGCCAAGGGACAGGGAGGAATAGCTACGAGCAGTACTTC

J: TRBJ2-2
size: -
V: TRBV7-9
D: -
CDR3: CASSLVGPGTGELFF
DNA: TGTGCCAGCAGCTTGGTGGGGCCGGGTACCGGGGAGCTGTTTTTT

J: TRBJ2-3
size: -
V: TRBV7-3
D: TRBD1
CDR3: CASSQQGEDTQYF
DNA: TGTGCCAGCAGCCAACAGGGGGAAGATACGCAGTATTTT

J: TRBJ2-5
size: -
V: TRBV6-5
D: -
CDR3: CASSRGPQETQYF
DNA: TGTGCCAGCAGCAGGGGACCCCAAGAGACCCAGTACTTC

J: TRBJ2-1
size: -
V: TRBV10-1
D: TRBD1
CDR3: CASSEGAGGYNEQFF
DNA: TGCGCCAGCAGTGAGGGAGCAGGGGGCTACAATGAGCAGTTCTTC

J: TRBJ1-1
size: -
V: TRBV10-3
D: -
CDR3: CAISDGQTKAFF
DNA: TGTGCCATCAGTGACGGACAGACTAAAGCTTTCTTT

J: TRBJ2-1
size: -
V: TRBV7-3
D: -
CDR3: CASSSKIGGGSSYNEQFF
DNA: TGTGCCAGCAGCTCAAAGATAGGTGGTGGGAGCTCCTACAATGAGCAGTTCTTC

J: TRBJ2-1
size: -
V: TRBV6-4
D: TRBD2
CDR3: CASSRLAGAGSGEQFF
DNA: TGTGCCAGCAGCAGACTAGCGGGTGCTGGAAGCGGGGAGCAGTTCTTC

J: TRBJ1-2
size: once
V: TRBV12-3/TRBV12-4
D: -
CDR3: CASRPGAGGYTF
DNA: TGTGCCAGCAGACCAGGGGCAGGCGGCTACACCTTC

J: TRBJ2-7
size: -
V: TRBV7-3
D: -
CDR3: CASSLDYRLYEQYF
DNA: TGTGCCAGCAGCTTAGACTATAGACTCTACGAGCAGTACTTC

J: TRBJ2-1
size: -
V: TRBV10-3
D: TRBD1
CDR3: CAISGTGHNEQFF
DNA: TGTGCCATCAGTGGGACAGGGCACAATGAGCAGTTCTTC

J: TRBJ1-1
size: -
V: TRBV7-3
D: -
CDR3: CASSSYGTPSTEAFF
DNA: TGTGCCAGCAGCTCCTACGGGACACCAAGCACTGAAGCTTTCTTT

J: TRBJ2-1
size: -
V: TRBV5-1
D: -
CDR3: CASGTGIYNEQFF
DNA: TGCGCCAGCGGAACGGGGATCTACAATGAGCAGTTCTTC

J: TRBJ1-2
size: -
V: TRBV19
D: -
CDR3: CASSPRGSYGYTF
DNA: TGTGCCAGTAGTCCCCGCGGCTCCTATGGCTACACCTTC

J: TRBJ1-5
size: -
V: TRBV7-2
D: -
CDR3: CASSFSSAQGQPQHF
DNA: TGTGCCAGCAGCTTCAGCAGCGCCCAGGGTCAGCCCCAGCATTTT

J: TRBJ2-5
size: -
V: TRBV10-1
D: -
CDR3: CASSEWRRETQYF
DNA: TGCGCCAGCAGTGAGTGGCGGAGAGAGACCCAGTACTTC

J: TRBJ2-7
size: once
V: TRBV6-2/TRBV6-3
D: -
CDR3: CASSDTGVSYEQYF
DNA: TGTGCCAGCAGTGACACAGGAGTTTCCTACGAGCAGTACTTC

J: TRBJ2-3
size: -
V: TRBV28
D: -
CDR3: CASSQGDSSDTQYF
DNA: TGTGCCAGCAGCCAAGGGGACTCATCAGATACGCAGTATTTT

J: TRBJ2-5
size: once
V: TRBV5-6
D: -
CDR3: CASSWSSTQRETQYF
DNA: TGTGCCAGCAGCTGGTCTAGCACTCAAAGGGAGACCCAGTACTTC

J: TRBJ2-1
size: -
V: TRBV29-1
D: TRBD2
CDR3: CSVLAGLNEQFF
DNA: TGCAGCGTTCTAGCGGGGCTCAATGAGCAGTTCTTC

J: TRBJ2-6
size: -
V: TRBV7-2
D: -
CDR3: CASSLDAGLSSGANVLTF
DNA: TGTGCCAGCAGCTTAGATGCAGGCCTAAGCTCTGGGGCCAACGTCCTGACTTTC

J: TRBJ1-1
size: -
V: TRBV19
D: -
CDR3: CASSMVRGDTEAFF
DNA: TGTGCCAGTAGTATGGTACGCGGGGACACTGAAGCTTTCTTT

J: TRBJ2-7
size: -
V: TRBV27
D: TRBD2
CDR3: CASSLRGREYEQYF
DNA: TGTGCCAGCAGTTTACGCGGGAGGGAGTACGAGCAGTACTTC

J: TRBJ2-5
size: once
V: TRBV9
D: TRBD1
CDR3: CASSLTGLGETQYF
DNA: TGTGCCAGCAGCTTGACAGGGTTGGGGGAGACCCAGTACTTC

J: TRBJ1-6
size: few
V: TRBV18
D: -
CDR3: CASSSPGDNSPLHF
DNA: TGTGCCAGCTCATCCCCGGGAGATAATTCACCCCTCCACTTT

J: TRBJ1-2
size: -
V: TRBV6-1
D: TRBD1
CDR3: CASSEASGGAGYTF
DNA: TGTGCCAGCAGTGAAGCATCAGGGGGCGCGGGCTACACCTTC

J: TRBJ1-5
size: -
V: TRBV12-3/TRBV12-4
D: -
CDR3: CASADNQPQHF
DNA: TGTGCCAGCGCGGACAATCAGCCCCAGCATTTT

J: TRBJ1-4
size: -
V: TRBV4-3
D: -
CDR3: CASSQDGVRGRGKEKLFF
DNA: TGCGCCAGCAGCCAAGATGGGGTTAGAGGGAGGGGTAAGGAAAAACTGTTTTTT

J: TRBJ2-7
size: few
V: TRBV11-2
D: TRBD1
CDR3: CARSGGQGYEQYF
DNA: TGTGCCAGGTCCGGGGGACAGGGCTACGAGCAGTACTTC

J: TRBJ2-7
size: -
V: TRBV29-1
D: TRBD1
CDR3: CSVGDRDHEQYF
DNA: TGCAGCGTTGGGGACAGGGACCACGAGCAGTACTTC

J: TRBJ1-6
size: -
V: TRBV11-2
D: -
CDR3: CASSLRDSPLHF
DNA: TGTGCCAGCAGCCTGCGAGATTCACCCCTCCACTTT

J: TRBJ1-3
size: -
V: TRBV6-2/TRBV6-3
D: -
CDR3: CASSSSSQGDGNTIYF
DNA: TGTGCCAGCAGTTCCAGCTCACAGGGAGACGGAAACACCATATATTTT

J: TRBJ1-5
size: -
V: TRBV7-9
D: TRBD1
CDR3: CASSRGQAGGFDQPQHF
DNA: TGTGCCAGCAGCCGAGGGCAGGCAGGGGGCTTCGATCAGCCCCAGCATTTT

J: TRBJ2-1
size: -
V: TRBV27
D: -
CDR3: CASSLLGADSYNEQFF
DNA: TGTGCCAGCAGTTTATTGGGGGCCGACTCCTACAATGAGCAGTTCTTC

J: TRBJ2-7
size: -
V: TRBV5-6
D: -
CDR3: CASSSYRTESFWSSDEQYF
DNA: TGTGCCAGCAGCTCTTATCGGACAGAGTCCTTCTGGTCCTCTGACGAGCAGTACTTC